A selection of T cell receptor beta chains follows, all from one sample in a study of cytotoxic CD8 clonotypes in ibrutinib-treated CLL. Clones were sequenced by immunoSEQ multiplex PCR, and TCRdb holds only the in-frame ones, with some missing. The sample contains approximately 330,000 clones, 80% of which appear only once. Sample: PBMCs, taken before ibrutinib treatment. These receptors came from a human donor with chronic lymphocytic leukemia. CDR3s include the opening cysteine and the closing phenylalanine or tryptophan. Fields, in order: CDR3 DNA, CDR3 protein, D gene, J gene, V gene, clone size. A D gene is named only where the DNA matches it firmly. Expanded clones are given a class, and other clones once, few, many or no size at all.

TGTGCCAGCAGCCTTAGACAGGGGGCGCGGGACATTCAGTACTTC	CASSLRQGARDIQYF	TRBD1	TRBJ2-4	TRBV7-9	-
TGCGCCAGCAGCTCACCTAGCGGAACATACAATGAGCAGTTCTTC	CASSSPSGTYNEQFF	TRBD2	TRBJ2-1	TRBV5-1	-
TGTGCCAGCAGCTTGGGCGTCAATGAGCAGTTCTTC	CASSLGVNEQFF	-	TRBJ2-1	TRBV7-3	once
TGTGCCAGCAGGGAAGGACGGCGTGAAGCTTTCTTT	CASREGRREAFF	-	TRBJ1-1	TRBV5-6	-
TGTGCCTGGAGTGTGTCGTATGGCAGGGGCGCTAACTATGGCTACACCTTC	CAWSVSYGRGANYGYTF	-	TRBJ1-2	TRBV30	-
TGTGCCAGCAAAGCCCAGGGAGGATTTGAAAACACCATATATTTT	CASKAQGGFENTIYF	-	TRBJ1-3	TRBV6-1	-
TGCAGCGTTGAAGATCTTCAGGGGACAGGCAACTATGGCTACACCTTC	CSVEDLQGTGNYGYTF	TRBD1	TRBJ1-2	TRBV29-1	-
TGTGCCAGCAGTTACCAGAGCGCAGATACGCAGTATTTT	CASSYQSADTQYF	-	TRBJ2-3	TRBV6-5	-
TGTGCCAGCAGTTTCGGGTCGATTGACTGGTTC	CASSFGSIDWF	-	TRBJ2-7	TRBV27	few
TGTGCCAGCAGCTTAGCCCAACCCCGCGAGCAGTACTTC	CASSLAQPREQYF	-	TRBJ2-7	TRBV7-8	-
TGCGCCAGCAGCTTGAGGGACAGAACCTACGAGCAGTACTTC	CASSLRDRTYEQYF	TRBD1	TRBJ2-7	TRBV5-1	-
TGTGCCAGCACTAGATTCCCGAGCTCCTACAATGAGCAGTTCTTC	CASTRFPSSYNEQFF	-	TRBJ2-1	TRBV6-5	-
TGTGCCAGCAGGTGGGGGCTAGCGGGAGGAAATACCAAGTGGACCCAGTACTTC	CASRWGLAGGNTKWTQYF	TRBD2	TRBJ2-5	TRBV28	-
TGTGCCAGCAGCTCCCTCGAGTGGGTTACCCAGTACTTC	CASSSLEWVTQYF	-	TRBJ2-5	TRBV7-6	-
TGTGCCAGCTCACCACAGGGAGGGTTGGAAGGCGAGCAGTACTTC	CASSPQGGLEGEQYF	TRBD2	TRBJ2-7	TRBV18	-
TGTGCCAGCAGCTTCAGCCCAGAGACCCAGTACTTC	CASSFSPETQYF	-	TRBJ2-5	TRBV7-9	-
TGTGCCAGCAGTGAAGTCGCCCGCACAGATACGCAGTATTTT	CASSEVARTDTQYF	-	TRBJ2-3	TRBV2	-
TGTGCCAGCCAGGGGGTGGTTTACAATGAGCAGTTCTTC	CASQGVVYNEQFF	TRBD1	TRBJ2-1	TRBV14	-
TGTGCCAGCAGTCCGACCACAGGTATGCAGTACTTC	CASSPTTGMQYF	-	TRBJ2-7	TRBV2	-
TGTGCCAGCAGCCCCCCCGGGACTAGCGGCAACAATGAGCAGTTCTTC	CASSPPGTSGNNEQFF	TRBD2	TRBJ2-1	TRBV9	-
TGTGCCAGCACCGGCGGCGACCCCTTCAATGAGCAGTTCTTC	CASTGGDPFNEQFF	-	TRBJ2-1	TRBV5-8	once
TGTGCCAGCAGTTTAAGCGGGAGATCTGGCGGGGAGCTGTTTTTT	CASSLSGRSGGELFF	TRBD2	TRBJ2-2	TRBV9	-
TGTGCCAGTAGTATAGTTTGGAGCTCCCTCAATGAGCAGTTCTTC	CASSIVWSSLNEQFF	-	TRBJ2-1	TRBV19	-
TGTGCCAGCTCAGCCCCGGGACACTTATATGAAGCTTTCTTT	CASSAPGHLYEAFF	-	TRBJ1-1	TRBV18	-
TGTGCCAGCAGCCACCGGCCTACAGGGGAAGACTCCTACGAGCAGTACTTC	CASSHRPTGEDSYEQYF	TRBD1	TRBJ2-7	TRBV7-9	once
TGTGCCAGCAGCGTAAGTGGTTCTAGCAAGAACGAGCAGTACTTC	CASSVSGSSKNEQYF	-	TRBJ2-7	TRBV9	-
TGTGCCAGCAGCTCCCTGGGGGTCCCAAGTGGAAACACCATATATTTT	CASSSLGVPSGNTIYF	-	TRBJ1-3	TRBV11-2	many
TGTGCCTGGAGTGCCGGACCCTCCTACGAGCAGTACTTC	CAWSAGPSYEQYF	-	TRBJ2-7	TRBV30	-
TGTGCCAGCAGCTTAAATTCTGTGACAGGGAGACGCTACACCTTC	CASSLNSVTGRRYTF	TRBD1	TRBJ1-2	TRBV7-2	-
TGTGCCAGCAGTTTAAGTTCGTGGTCCTATGGCTACACCTTC	CASSLSSWSYGYTF	-	TRBJ1-2	TRBV27	-
TGTGCCAGCTCACCACCCGGGGTCCCTGCCCGCTCCTACAATGAGCAGTTCTTC	CASSPPGVPARSYNEQFF	-	TRBJ2-1	TRBV18	-
TGTGCCAGCAGAGCCAGGGGGCTCGGGGAGCAGTTCTTC	CASRARGLGEQFF	TRBD1	TRBJ2-1	TRBV27	-
TGCGCCAGCAGCTTAGACCGGACAGGGGGTCTTGGCTACACCTTC	CASSLDRTGGLGYTF	TRBD1	TRBJ1-2	TRBV5-1	-
TGTGCCAGCACCAGGGGACAGGCCACTGAAGCTTTCTTT	CASTRGQATEAFF	TRBD1	TRBJ1-1	TRBV28	-
TGTGCCAGCAGCTTAGAGGTGTTTGGGACAGGGGGCCTTAGGGAGACCCAGTACTTC	CASSLEVFGTGGLRETQYF	TRBD1	TRBJ2-5	TRBV7-9	-
TGTGCCAGCAGTGAAGAGAAAGGATCACCCCTCCACTTT	CASSEEKGSPLHF	-	TRBJ1-6	TRBV6-1	-
TGTGCCTGGCACCCAAGGTGGCAGGGGGCCCGGGACGTACACGAGCAGTACTTC	CAWHPRWQGARDVHEQYF	TRBD1	TRBJ2-7	TRBV30	-
TGTGCCTGGAGTGTCGGAGCAGTTAGCTCCTACGAGCAGTACTTC	CAWSVGAVSSYEQYF	-	TRBJ2-7	TRBV30	few
TGTGCCAGCAGCTCGGTTTTTCGTGGTGGCTACACCTTC	CASSSVFRGGYTF	-	TRBJ1-2	TRBV5-6	-
TGTGCCTGGAGTGCGGACAGGAACTACGAGCAGTACTTC	CAWSADRNYEQYF	TRBD1	TRBJ2-7	TRBV30	-
TGCGCCAGCAGCTTGGGTCTAGCGCTAGGGAACCAAGAGACCCAGTACTTC	CASSLGLALGNQETQYF	-	TRBJ2-5	TRBV5-1	-
TGTGCCAGCAGTAGACACGACAGGGGGCCGGGATCTGAAAAACTGTTTTTT	CASSRHDRGPGSEKLFF	TRBD1	TRBJ1-4	TRBV28	-
TGCGCCAGCAGCCAGTGGCTAATGGAGACCCAGTACTTC	CASSQWLMETQYF	-	TRBJ2-5	TRBV4-1	-
TGCGCCAGCAGCCAAGACCGGACCCAATTCTGCGAGCAGTACTTC	CASSQDRTQFCEQYF	-	TRBJ2-7	TRBV4-1	-
TGCGCCAGCAGCTTGGCCGGGACGTTGTATGGCTACACCTTC	CASSLAGTLYGYTF	-	TRBJ1-2	TRBV5-1	-
TGTGCCAGCAGCCCCTGGACTAGCGGGAGGTTCCACAATGAGCAGTTCTTC	CASSPWTSGRFHNEQFF	TRBD2	TRBJ2-1	TRBV9	-
TGTGCCAGCAGTTACGGGAGGGTAGGTGAGCAGTACTTC	CASSYGRVGEQYF	TRBD2	TRBJ2-7	TRBV6-5	-
TGTGCCAGCAGCCCGGACAGGGGGCCCTACAATGAGCAGTTCTTC	CASSPDRGPYNEQFF	TRBD1	TRBJ2-1	TRBV6-5	-
TGCGCCAGCTACCCTTTGGGTCAGCGCTCCTACAATGAGCAGTTCTTC	CASYPLGQRSYNEQFF	-	TRBJ2-1	TRBV5-1	once
TGTGCCAGCAGCTTAGAGAGGACAGACTATGGCTACACCTTC	CASSLERTDYGYTF	-	TRBJ1-2	TRBV7-8	-
TGTGCCAGCAGCTTGTTTTTTTTGACTAACTATGGCTACACCTTC	CASSLFFLTNYGYTF	-	TRBJ1-2	TRBV5-6	-
TGTGCCAGCAGCCGCGAACAGGGGTACGAGCAGTACTTC	CASSREQGYEQYF	TRBD1	TRBJ2-7	TRBV14	once
TGTGCCAGCAGTTTGCGACTGAGGACGGCTCCCGGGGCGGAGTCCTACGAGCAGTACTTC	CASSLRLRTAPGAESYEQYF	-	TRBJ2-7	TRBV27	-
TGCGCCAGCAGTTTACTAGCGGGAGAATCCTACAATGAGCAGTTCTTC	CASSLLAGESYNEQFF	TRBD2	TRBJ2-1	TRBV10-2	-
TGTGCCAGCAGCACCGGACTAGCGCGGTCCACAGATACGCAGTATTTT	CASSTGLARSTDTQYF	TRBD2	TRBJ2-3	TRBV7-9	once
TGCAGCGTAGGAGCTAGCAATCAGCCCCAGCATTTT	CSVGASNQPQHF	-	TRBJ1-5	TRBV29-1	-
TGTGCCAGCAGTTTTAGCCTTACCTACGAGCAGTACTTC	CASSFSLTYEQYF	-	TRBJ2-7	TRBV28	-